These T cell receptor beta chains were read from a single sample in a study of blood T cell repertoires in COVID-19. Assay used: immunoSEQ multiplex PCR; TCRdb lists only in-frame clones, some missing. The sample holds 410,000 or so clones, approximately 91% seen once. Sequencing was performed on peripheral blood. The source is a woman aged 40-49 years with COVID-19, enrolled during active disease. Both conserved end residues are part of each CDR3. D genes are given only for firm matches. Clone size appears in some rows only: once, few, many, or a class for an expanded clone.

.	.	TRBV23-1	TRBJ1-5	TGCGCCAGCAGTCAATCGGGGCCAACAGACCCTTTTCCTTGTCAGCCCCAGCATTTT	CASSQSGPTDPFPCQPQHF
.	.	TRBV9	TRBJ1-3	TGTGCCAGCAGCGCAGGGTACGACGGAAACACCATATATTTT	CASSAGYDGNTIYF
.	.	TRBV11-2	TRBJ2-7	TGTGCCAGCAGCACAGAAGGCTACGAGCAGTACTTC	CASSTEGYEQYF
.	.	TRBV7-2	TRBJ1-1	TGTGCCAGCAGCTTTGACAGCCTGAACACTGAAGCTTTCTTT	CASSFDSLNTEAFF
.	.	TRBV19	TRBJ2-7	TGTGCCAGTAGTAAGGGGGACACTGCCCTCCAGCTCTCCTACGAGCAGTACTTC	CASSKGDTALQLSYEQYF
.	TRBD2	TRBV24-1	TRBJ2-3	TGTGCCACCAGTACCGGGACTAACACAGATACGCAGTATTTT	CATSTGTNTDTQYF
.	.	TRBV12-3/TRBV12-4	TRBJ2-5	TGTGCCAGCAGTAGGGGACAAGAGACCCAGTACTTC	CASSRGQETQYF
.	TRBD1	TRBV20-1	TRBJ1-2	TGCAGTGCTAGTTCCGACAGGGACTATGGCTACACCTTC	CSASSDRDYGYTF
.	.	TRBV19	TRBJ1-5	TGTGCCAGTAGTATAGATCTGACAGGATATAGCAATCAGCCCCAGCATTTT	CASSIDLTGYSNQPQHF
.	TRBD2	TRBV6-5	TRBJ2-1	TGTGCCAGCAAGCTAGCGGGACAAGGGGAGCAGTTCTTC	CASKLAGQGEQFF
.	TRBD1	TRBV5-6	TRBJ2-1	TGTGCCAGCATCGACCAGGGACAGGGGAACTTCAATGAGCAGTTCTTC	CASIDQGQGNFNEQFF
.	TRBD2	TRBV6-6	TRBJ2-1	TGTGCCAGCAGTCCCTTGAGGACTAGCGGCAAAGGTGTCACCTACAATGAGCAGTTCTTC	CASSPLRTSGKGVTYNEQFF
few	TRBD1	TRBV7-2	TRBJ1-2	TGTGCCAGCAGCTCCCTTTACAGGGGCTATGGCTACACCTTC	CASSSLYRGYGYTF
.	TRBD2	TRBV4-1	TRBJ2-5	TGCGCCAGCAGCCAAGAATTCCTAGCGGGAGGCCCCAAACGAGAGACCCAGTACTTC	CASSQEFLAGGPKRETQYF
.	TRBD1	TRBV6-5	TRBJ2-7	TGTGCCAGCATGAGGGACAGAATATCCTACGAGCAGTACTTC	CASMRDRISYEQYF
.	.	TRBV9	TRBJ2-1	TGTGCCAGCAGCTCCCGACCCAGCGGTAACGCTCTCTACAATGAGCAGTTCTTC	CASSSRPSGNALYNEQFF
.	.	TRBV4-3	TRBJ1-2	TGCGCCAGCAGCCAATCGGGGTCCCGGGATAGTTACACCTTC	CASSQSGSRDSYTF
.	.	TRBV28	TRBJ1-5	TGTGCCAGCAGTCGTATCCAGGGCAATCAGCCCCAGCATTTT	CASSRIQGNQPQHF
.	TRBD1	TRBV28	TRBJ1-6	TGTGCCAGCAGTTTAAGACAGGGGGCCCTTTTCACACCCCTCCACTTT	CASSLRQGALFTPLHF
.	.	TRBV10-3	TRBJ1-1	TGTGCCATCAGGCTTACATCGAACACTGAAGCTTTCTTT	CAIRLTSNTEAFF
.	TRBD2	TRBV4-1	TRBJ2-7	TGCGCCAGCAGCCAAGCTGGGCGGGGGGGCCGTTACGAGCAGTACTTC	CASSQAGRGGRYEQYF
.	TRBD1	TRBV5-1	TRBJ1-4	TGCGCCAGCAGCTTCTCCGGGACAGGGGGCGAAAAACTGTTTTTT	CASSFSGTGGEKLFF
.	.	TRBV5-1	TRBJ1-1	TGCGCCAGCACCATACAGGCGTCGAACACTGAAGCTTTCTTT	CASTIQASNTEAFF
.	.	TRBV10-3	TRBJ1-5	TGTGCCATCAGGCCTGGAGAGGCGTCTAATCAGCCCCAGCATTTT	CAIRPGEASNQPQHF
.	TRBD1	TRBV7-7	TRBJ1-4	TGTGCTAGCAGCCCCGGGACAGGGGCTAATGAAAAACTGTTTTTT	CASSPGTGANEKLFF
.	.	TRBV3-1/TRBV3-2	TRBJ2-7	TGTGCCAGCAGCCAAAGCAGTTCCGGGGAGCAGTACTTC	CASSQSSSGEQYF
.	TRBD1	TRBV11-2	TRBJ1-2	TGTGCCAGCAGCTTAGGCCGACAGGGGGATGGCTACACCTTC	CASSLGRQGDGYTF
once	.	TRBV28	TRBJ1-2	TGTGCCAGCAGTTTGAAGGGGGGACTAGGCTACACCTTC	CASSLKGGLGYTF
.	.	TRBV2	TRBJ2-2	TGTGCCAGCAGTGGAGCAACGGGTTACACCGGGGAGCTGTTTTTT	CASSGATGYTGELFF
.	.	TRBV19	TRBJ2-1	TGTGCCAGCAGAGCGGGCCGCTCCTACAATGAGCAGTTCTTC	CASRAGRSYNEQFF
.	TRBD1	TRBV5-5	TRBJ2-5	TGTGCCAGCAGCTTGACAGGGGTCCGAGAGACCCAGTACTTC	CASSLTGVRETQYF
.	.	TRBV28	TRBJ1-1	TGTGCCAGCAGTTTACAGGGGAACACTGAAGCTTTCTTT	CASSLQGNTEAFF
.	TRBD2	TRBV5-4	TRBJ2-1	TGTGCCAGCAGCTTGGGGACTAGCGGGAAAAATGAGCAGTTCTTC	CASSLGTSGKNEQFF
.	TRBD2	TRBV18	TRBJ2-3	TGTGCCAGCTCACCACCGGGCGGGGGGGCTACAGATACGCAGTATTTT	CASSPPGGGATDTQYF
.	.	TRBV19	TRBJ1-4	TGTGCCAGTAGTATCCAGTTGAATGAAAAACTGTTTTTT	CASSIQLNEKLFF
.	TRBD1	TRBV11-1	TRBJ1-2	TGTGCCAGCAGCTTCGCGGGACAGGGGGCGGTTGGCTACACCTTC	CASSFAGQGAVGYTF
.	TRBD1	TRBV5-1	TRBJ1-1	TGCGCCAGCAGCCTGGACAGGAGTCGCGCTGAAGCTTTCTTT	CASSLDRSRAEAFF
.	.	TRBV21-1	TRBJ1-1	TGTGCCAGCAGCAAATTCCGAAACAGGGGGCGGAGGACTGAAGCTTTCTTT	CASSKFRNRGRRTEAFF
few	TRBD2	TRBV25-1	TRBJ2-2	TGTGCCAGCAGTGACGGGAGGGACACCGGGGAGCTGTTTTTT	CASSDGRDTGELFF
.	.	TRBV5-1	TRBJ2-2	TGCGCCAGCAGCTCATCGGACAGACTAACCGGGGAGCTGTTTTTT	CASSSSDRLTGELFF
.	TRBD1	TRBV10-3	TRBJ1-4	TGTGCCATCAGTGGGCGACAGGGGGGCGAAAAACTGTTTTTT	CAISGRQGGEKLFF
.	TRBD2	TRBV3-1/TRBV3-2	TRBJ2-1	TGTGCCAGCAGCCAACCCGGACTAGCGGGGGGAGACTACAATGAGCAGTTCTTC	CASSQPGLAGGDYNEQFF
.	.	TRBV27	TRBJ2-1	TGTGCCAGCAGTTTAAGTGACTCCTGGGATGAGCAGTTCTTC	CASSLSDSWDEQFF
.	.	TRBV6-6	TRBJ2-1	TGTGCCAGCAGCTCCGGGAACTACAATGAGCAGTTCTTC	CASSSGNYNEQFF
.	TRBD1	TRBV28	TRBJ2-2	TGTGCCAGCACCACAAGCCGGACAGGGAACACCGGGGAGCTGTTTTTT	CASTTSRTGNTGELFF
.	.	TRBV13	TRBJ2-5	TGTGCCAGCAGCTTAGGTGTCAGCCAAGAGACCCAGTACTTC	CASSLGVSQETQYF
.	TRBD2	TRBV4-3	TRBJ2-5	TGCGCCAGCAGCCAAGATCTCGGGCGGGGGGGCCAGTGGGAGACCCAGTACTTC	CASSQDLGRGGQWETQYF
.	.	TRBV11-2	TRBJ1-2	TGTGCCAGCAGCTTAGTTGGGGCGCGGGGCTACACCTTC	CASSLVGARGYTF
.	.	TRBV5-5	TRBJ1-2	TGTGCCAGCCATTCGGAGGGCGCGGACTATGGCTACACCTTC	CASHSEGADYGYTF
.	TRBD1	TRBV12-3/TRBV12-4	TRBJ1-2	TGTGCCAGCAGCAAGGGACAGGGGTATGGCTACACCTTC	CASSKGQGYGYTF
once	.	TRBV5-1	TRBJ2-4	TGCGCCAGCAGCTTTTTAACCGGTCAAAACATTCAGTACTTC	CASSFLTGQNIQYF
.	.	TRBV6-2/TRBV6-3	TRBJ2-5	TGTGCCAGCAGTTACTCGCACAGGGTGGTTGAAGAGACCCAGTACTTC	CASSYSHRVVEETQYF
.	.	TRBV28	TRBJ2-5	TGTGCCAGCAATCTCAACAGGGAGACCCAGTACTTC	CASNLNRETQYF
.	.	TRBV27	TRBJ1-3	TGTGCCAGCAGTCCTTATCAGCGGCCTGGAAACACCATATATTTT	CASSPYQRPGNTIYF
.	.	TRBV7-9	TRBJ1-2	TGTGCCAGCAGCCATACGCGGACGGGATTTTCTGACTATGGCTACACCTTC	CASSHTRTGFSDYGYTF
once	TRBD1	TRBV2	TRBJ1-2	TGTGCCAGCAGTGAGGGACAGTACTATGGCTACACCTTC	CASSEGQYYGYTF